This record covers a single TCR beta chain. Its antigen is as yet unknown. Germline V gene lookup returns CDR1 SGHRS and CDR2 YFSETQ. This CDR3 has 14 residues. V lost 3 bases to trimming and J lost 3 bases; unmatched junction nucleotides: 2. The sample originates from a study of T cell repertoires in ileal Crohn's disease. Study-wide context: About 36% were active smokers at surgery; median disease duration was approximately 8.5 years.

Study conclusions and caveats: High-frequency clones were more common in sorted CD8 than CD4 cells.

The data were produced by immunoSEQ multiplex PCR, yet TCRdb's version contains in-frame clones alone and is incomplete. The data show 5,000 or so clones, around 87% seen once. Sequencing was done on a sample of ileal tissue. The sequence came from an adult with Crohn's disease. V is TRBV5-1 and J is TRBJ1-4; 7 nucleotides line up with TRBD1. The CDR3 is CASSWGQPNEKLFF. CDR3 DNA: TGCGCCAGCAGCTGGGGACAGCCTAATGAAAAACTGTTTTTT.